This T cell receptor (beta chain) was identified during a study of blood T cell repertoires in COVID-19 (TCRdb year 2020). Concerning the study at large: Samples from collaborators originated in the United States, Italy and Spain and spanned both the acute and convalescent phases of COVID-19. Where HLA class I and class II types were available, the types were taken from metadata supplied by the sample provider, not from assay-based typing. The repertoires were released in a freely available public database meant as a resource for research on the immune response to SARS-CoV-2. Samples were obtained from the ongoing ImmuneRACE study (first 160 participants) and from roughly 1,300 subjects provided by 6 global collaborators. Deeply sampled blood TCRbeta repertoires from subjects exposed to, actively infected with, or recovered from COVID-19 were included in the dataset. The material from the prospective study consisted of cDNA or gDNA derived from T cells, B-cell-depleted T cells, or PBMCs. A de-identified subject ID, COVID-19 status, age in years and sex were almost always included in the sample metadata. Broader findings and caveats from the paper: Clinical and demographic metadata were provided uncurated, with the amount varying by source and participant.

TCRbeta CDR3 regions were amplified from genomic DNA using the immunoSEQ Assay, a bias-controlled multiplex PCR. Per the source publication's procedure: The number of nucleated cells in each sample was estimated from the amplification of reference gene primers within the assay. To quantify the absolute abundance of each unique TCRbeta CDR3 rearrangement, sequence reads were collapsed and filtered. For each sample, productive Simpson clonality was calculated as the square root of Simpson's diversity index across productive rearrangements. TCRdb mirrors the immuneACCESS table, restricted to in-frame sequences. Some clones are absent from its copies; in checked studies, under half trace to an unresolved V gene, and the reason for the others is unknown. Clone size and the V and J calls come from that table; the DNA yielded D and trimming. This sample is represented by fewer than 250,000 clones; 83% of them were singletons. Of the sample, more than 4.5% is held by the ten largest clones.

CDR1 and CDR2, per the germline V gene, are SGHTA and FQGTGA. The CDR3 runs 14 residues from the cysteine to the phenylalanine. The retained sequence is limited to the CDR3, 42 bases, with the frame set at the first base. V loses 2 bases of germline sequence and J loses 3 bases, and the interval between the two ends is 10 bases. This clone was detected once. It has no known antigen specificity. No per-base quality is available; no much larger clone lies one base away. Participants in the prospective study were enrolled through a virtual design, were aged roughly 18 to 90 years, and lived in approximately 25 United States geographic areas. In the prospective study, cohorts were assigned on the basis of participant-reported clinical history obtained from a screening survey and a study questionnaire. A participant counted as exposed if, within 2 weeks of entering the study, that participant had been in contact with someone who had a PCR-confirmed or clinician-diagnosed COVID-19 case. Each participant in the prospective study had whole blood, serum and a nasopharyngeal or oropharyngeal swab collected by mobile phlebotomists. Over an approximately 2-month period, participants in the prospective study had the option of providing additional blood draws and questionnaires. Before DNA extraction, blood samples from the prospective study were shipped at room temperature or frozen.

The sequence derives from a woman in her fifties or sixties who had been exposed to COVID-19. The receptor chain draws on TRBV7-3 and TRBJ1-1; 6 matching bases give a weak D call of TRBD1. Material: PBMCs or T cells enriched from blood (not recorded which). The CDR3 reads as follows: CASSLSGDHTEAFF. The nucleotide sequence is given as TGTGCCAGCAGCTTATCAGGGGACCACACTGAAGCTTTCTTT.